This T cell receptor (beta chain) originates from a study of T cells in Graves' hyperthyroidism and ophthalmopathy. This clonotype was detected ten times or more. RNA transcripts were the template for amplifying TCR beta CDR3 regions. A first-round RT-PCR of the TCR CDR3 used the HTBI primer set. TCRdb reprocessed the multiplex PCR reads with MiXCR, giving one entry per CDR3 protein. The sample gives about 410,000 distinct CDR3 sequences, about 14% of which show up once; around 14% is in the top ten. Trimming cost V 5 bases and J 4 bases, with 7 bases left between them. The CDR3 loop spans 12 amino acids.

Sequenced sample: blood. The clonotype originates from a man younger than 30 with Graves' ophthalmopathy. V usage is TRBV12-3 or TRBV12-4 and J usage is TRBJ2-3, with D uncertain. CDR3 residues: CASSISADTQYF. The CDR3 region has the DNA TGTGCCAGCAGTATCAGCGCAGATACGCAGTATTTT.